The present T cell receptor beta chain was sequenced within a study of blood T cells in healthy people across ages. Trimming took off 4 bases at V and 4 bases at J, with 18 bases between the two ends. The germline CDR1 and CDR2 sequences are MDHEN and SYDVKM. CDR3 length: 16 amino acids. This clonotype has only one observation. Using a J-beta primer mix together with a sample-barcoded 5' primer, a second PCR was run for roughly 7 to 12 cycles. TCRdb used MiXCR to reprocess the 5' RACE reads, holding one entry per CDR3 protein. The table records 1.6 million or so distinct CDR3 sequences, about 35% of them present only once.

The TCR sequence derives from a woman aged 25-40 years in good health. Sequenced input: blood. The chain carries TRBV28 and TRBJ2-3; D unclear. CDR3 protein: CASSYVPGSNSDTQYF. Here the CDR3 DNA reads TGTGCCAGCAGTTATGTACCGGGTTCCAACTCAGATACGCAGTATTTT.